What follows are 17 T cell receptor beta chains derived from one specimen sequenced in a study of massively parallel sequencing of T cell beta chains. From the 5' RACE reads, TCRdb called clonotypes with MiXCR, one entry per CDR3 protein. The data contain 3,500 to 5,000 distinct CDR3 sequences, 38% of them seen just once; the ten biggest clones take up about 3%. The sequenced sample was commercial RNA from peripheral blood pooled from many donors. The receptors come from a pool of human donors in good health; the sample was commercial RNA pooled from many donors.

The sample holds a few counts of this clonotype. V and J are TRBV7-2 and TRBJ1-1; 9 nucleotides line up with TRBD1. V was pared by 5 bases and J by 2 bases, with 6 bases of the junction left unmatched. Germline CDR1 SGHTA, CDR2 FQGNSA. CDR3 length: 15 amino acids. For the CDR3, the DNA is TGTGCCAGCAGCAAGCGGACAGGGGCAAACACTGAAGCTTTCTTT. Its translation is CASSKRTGANTEAFF.

This clonotype was observed a handful of times. This rearrangement joins TRBV20-1 to TRBJ1-1, with a tentative D call TRBD1 (5 bases). The CDR3 is made up of 12 amino acids. CDR1 is DFQATT and CDR2 is SNEGSKA in the germline V gene (reference sequence). The V end lost 6 bases, the J end lost 5 bases, and 13 bases lay between the germline ends. The CDR3 loop reads CSASGQSTEAFF. CDR3 DNA sequence: TGCAGTGCCTCAGGACAATCGACTGAAGCTTTCTTT.

This clonotype was seen a few times. The V call is TRBV10-3, the J call TRBJ2-7; 8 bases align to TRBD2. V was pared by 1 base and J by 7 bases, with 9 bases of the junction left unmatched. Germline V gene data show CDR1 as ENHRY and CDR2 as SYGVKD. This CDR3 region has 15 residues. CDR3 residues: CAISELTGGPEEQYF. The CDR3 coding sequence is TGTGCCATCAGTGAGTTAACGGGAGGGCCGGAAGAGCAGTACTTC.

This chain links TRBV5-1 with TRBJ1-1, with 7 bases identical to TRBD1. The J segment lost 4 bases and the V segment lost 3 bases, leaving 3 bases of the junction unmatched. This CDR3 spans 13 amino acids. Germline CDR1 and CDR2: SGHRS and YFSETQ. The CDR3 DNA sequence: TGCGCCAGCAGCTGGACAGGCGGCACTGAAGCTTTCTTT. Its protein is CASSWTGGTEAFF.

The rearrangement links TRBV5-4 to TRBJ1-1; D remains ambiguous. Trimming pared 0 bases from V and 5 bases from J, leaving 8 bases between. Germline V gene sequence: CDR1 SGHNT, CDR2 YYREEE (reference sequence). The CDR3 covers 13 residues. The CDR3 loop is CASSLGYGTEAFF. In nucleotides, the CDR3 is TGTGCCAGCAGCTTGGGTTACGGGACTGAAGCTTTCTTT.

CDR3 nucleotides: TGTGCCAGTAGTATAGATGGGGACAGGGACACCGGGGAGCTGTTTTTT. Translating it yields CASSIDGDRDTGELFF. V usage is TRBV19 and J usage is TRBJ2-2; 9 nucleotides align to TRBD1. V gave up 0 bases and J gave up 3 bases; unmatched junction bases: 2. This CDR3 region has 16 residues. Germline CDR1 is LNHDA and CDR2 is SQIVND (reference sequence).

The chain joins TRBV20-1 to TRBJ2-5; D remains unclear. Trimming took 5 bases from V and 1 from J, leaving 11 bases between them. The CDR3 spans 13 residues. Germline V gives CDR1 DFQATT, CDR2 SNEGSKA (reference sequence). This chain's CDR3 is CSAVHDLQETQYF. In DNA form, the CDR3 reads TGCAGTGCTGTCCATGATCTCCAAGAGACCCAGTACTTC.

The chain links TRBV7-2 to TRBJ2-4, with D maybe TRBD1 (5 bases). The CDR3 contains 12 residues. Germline V lookup: CDR1 SGHTA, CDR2 FQGNSA. The V end was cut by 3 bases, the J end by 6 bases, with 6 bases between. As DNA, the CDR3 is TGTGCCAGCAGCTTCCAGGGAAACATTCAGTACTTC. Its protein product is CASSFQGNIQYF.

The chain has TRBV29-1 and TRBJ2-3; 10 bases fit TRBD2. CDR1 SQVTM and CDR2 ANQGSEA come from the germline V gene. J was trimmed by 3 bases and V by 4 bases; bases with no gene match: 4. This CDR3 spans 14 amino acids. The CDR3 nucleotides read TGCAGCGTTGCACCAGCGGGAGGGACAGATACGCAGTATTTT. It specifies CSVAPAGGTDTQYF.

This clonotype was observed a few times. The chain recombines TRBV11-2 with TRBJ1-2; no firm D call. The CDR3 contains 12 residues. V lost 5 bases to trimming and J lost 7 bases, with 11 bases between them. Germline values: CDR1 SGHAT, CDR2 FQNNGV. The CDR3 nucleotides are TGTGCCAGCAGCCCTTCCGTCTCTGGCTACACCTTC. This gives the protein CASSPSVSGYTF.

This chain links TRBV10-2 with TRBJ2-7; D ambiguous. V gave up 4 bases and J gave up 3 bases, with 7 bases separating them. CDR3 length equals 12 residues. Germline V gives CDR1 WSHSY, CDR2 SAAADI. The CDR3 bases are TGCGCCAGCAGTGTAACGGGCTACGAGCAGTACTTC. Translating it yields CASSVTGYEQYF.

The chain carries TRBV9 and TRBJ2-1, with D hard to call. Trimming took 0 bases from V and 6 from J, leaving 7 bases between them. The CDR3 is made up of 13 amino acids. CDR1 is SGDLS, CDR2 YYNGEE, per germline. The CDR3 loop is CASSVDSLNEQFF. CDR3 bases: TGTGCCAGCAGCGTAGACTCCCTCAATGAGCAGTTCTTC.

V is TRBV12-3 or TRBV12-4 and J is TRBJ2-7; 9 nucleotides match TRBD1. The CDR3 extends over 14 amino acids. V lost 1 base to trimming and J lost 7 bases; unmatched junction nucleotides: 5. CDR3 residues: CASSLGTGVLEQYF. The CDR3 DNA reads as TGTGCCAGCAGTTTAGGGACAGGGGTTCTAGAGCAGTACTTC.

This CDR3 reads CASSFDRSGGYTF. The CDR3 DNA reads TGTGCCAGCAGCTTTGACAGGTCTGGTGGCTACACCTTC. The chain recombines TRBV7-2 with TRBJ1-2, with D perhaps TRBD1 (6 bases). CDR1 SGHTA and CDR2 FQGNSA come from the germline V gene. CDR3 size: 13 residues. Trimming cost V 3 bases and J 7 bases, with 12 bases left between them.

The gene calls are TRBV11-1 and TRBJ2-2; no reliable D call. From germline, CDR1 is SGHAT and CDR2 FQDESV (reference sequence). The CDR3 covers 13 residues. The V and J ends lost 7 bases and 3 bases respectively, with 9 bases between them. The CDR3 region has the DNA TGTGCCAGCACCCCGTGGGACACCGGGGAGCTGTTTTTT. Protein product: CASTPWDTGELFF.

The J gene is TRBJ2-7, the V gene TRBV10-3; D is perhaps TRBD2 (6 bases). The germline V gene has CDR1 ENHRY and CDR2 SYGVKD. The V end was cut by 3 bases, the J end by 6 bases, with 15 bases between. The CDR3 spans 14 residues. Here the CDR3 DNA reads TGTGCCATCAGTGAACGGGGGTTTGCGGCCGAGCAGTACTTC. This encodes CAISERGFAAEQYF.

The chain employs TRBV3-1 and TRBJ2-7, with a weak D call TRBD2 (6 bases). The CDR3 loop spans 12 amino acids. The V gene's germline CDR1 is LGHDT and CDR2 YNNKEL (reference sequence). V lost 1 base and J lost 6, with 7 bases in between. Written as DNA, the CDR3 is TGTGCCAGCAGCCAAGTGGGGGGCGAGCAGTACTTC. Its protein is CASSQVGGEQYF.